The T cell receptor (beta chain) described here comes from a study of human T cells and chemical hapten exposure. Study outcomes and limitations: Compared with pre-sensitization or healthy control sets, expanded TCRs clustered more.

Time point noted: patch test 3, about 24 weeks after DPC sensitization. Specified treatment: therapeutic diphenylcyclopropenone sensitization with weekly scalp DPC. Blood sampling occurred before each patch-test application. Germline CDR1 is SGHRS and CDR2 is YFSETQ. Between the trimmed V and J ends, which lost 4 bases and 5 bases, there was a span of 15 bases. This CDR3 contains 14 residues. Only a few counts were recorded for this clonotype. Antigen: not known. MiXCR, run by TCRdb on the RACE reads, gives a single entry per CDR3 protein. Among 120,000 or so distinct CDR3 sequences listed, approximately 10% were seen once.

The sample was whole blood, taken in connection with sensitization to the hapten diphenylcyclopropenone (DPC). This receptor was taken from a woman between 45 and 65 years old with alopecia areata. Some clones in this sample may be carry-over from other donors' samples. This chain joins TRBV5-1 and TRBJ2-5; D is perhaps TRBD2 (5 bases). CDR3 bases: TGCGCCAGCAGCCCTTCGAATAGCGTGGAGACCCAGTACTTC. This sequence encodes CASSPSNSVETQYF.